The present T cell receptor beta chain was sequenced within a study of T cells in Graves' hyperthyroidism and ophthalmopathy. Overall study findings and caveats: Ophthalmopathy stood apart from stable hyperthyroidism in a 13 V-J model.

The V gene's germline CDR1 is MDHEN and CDR2 SYDVKM. This CDR3 has 13 residues. V lost 5 bases, J lost 2 bases, and 4 bases lay in between. Uncontrolled infections, other autoimmune diseases, pregnancy or lactation led to exclusion of patients. Many counts were recorded for this clonotype. The antigen remains undetermined. Researchers took RNA transcripts and amplified the TCR beta CDR3 regions from them. The HTBI primer set served for first-round RT-PCR of the TCR CDR3. TCRdb fed the multiplex PCR reads into MiXCR, producing one record per CDR3 protein. The repertoire holds about 610,000 distinct CDR3 sequences, with 46% as singletons.

The sequencing input was peripheral blood or thyroid tissue (not recorded which). This clonotype was obtained from a woman younger than 30 with Graves' hyperthyroidism. V and J are TRBV28 and TRBJ2-6; the D is unclear. DNA for the CDR3: TGTGCCAGCAGTGCCCCTGGGGCCAACGTCCTGACTTTC. Protein: CASSAPGANVLTF.